What follows are 3 T cell receptor beta chains derived from one specimen sequenced in a study of blood T cell repertoires in COVID-19. Assay used: immunoSEQ multiplex PCR; TCRdb lists only in-frame clones, some missing. This table has about 490,000 clones, over 75% appearing once. The sequenced sample was peripheral blood. Receptor source: a human donor in a cohort sampled during active COVID-19.

Worth noting for this clone: The same CDR3 is also encoded by other DNA sequences in this sample. The V and J genes are TRBV3-1 (or the pseudogene TRBV3-2) and TRBJ1-2; TRBD1 aligns across 9 bases. Germline CDR1 reads LGHDT; CDR2 reads YNNKEL (reference sequence). The CDR3 is made up of 13 amino acids. With V trimmed by 4 bases and J by 8 bases, 5 bases remained unmatched. For the CDR3, the DNA is TGTGCCAGCAGCCGACAGGGGGGAGGCGGCTACACCTTC. Protein product: CASSRQGGGGYTF.

This clone was detected only a few times. V is TRBV7-9 and J is TRBJ2-7; D remains ambiguous. Trimming stripped 1 base from V and 6 bases from J, with 13 bases between. This CDR3 is 14 amino acids long. Looked up from germline, CDR1 is SEHNR and CDR2 is FQNEAQ (reference sequence). CDR3 coding DNA: TGTGCCAGCAGCTTAGAGGCAACAAGAGGCGAGCAGTACTTC. It yields the protein CASSLEATRGEQYF.

This chain uses TRBV6-5 with TRBJ1-1; a weak D match, TRBD1 (6 bases). Deletions cut 5 bases from V and 5 bases from J, with 12 bases between. There are 13 residues in the CDR3. Germline V gives CDR1 MNHEY, CDR2 SVGAGI. CDR3 in DNA: TGTGCCAGCAGTCTGGGGACACGTACTGAAGCTTTCTTT. Encoded protein: CASSLGTRTEAFF.